This passage covers 26 T cell receptor beta chains from one sample sequenced in a study of tumor-infiltrating lymphocytes in primary liver carcinoma. A primer in the constant region served to generate TCR beta cDNA from approximately 460 ng of total RNA. Libraries covering TCR beta were generated through three nested multiplex PCR rounds (using a slightly modified ARM-PCR). Use of TRBV1-TRBV30 forward primers with a C-beta reverse primer characterized the first two PCR rounds, which lasted ten to eleven cycles each. One entry per CDR3 protein results from TCRdb running MiXCR on the multiplex PCR reads. This table has roughly 100,000 distinct CDR3 sequences, 55% to 80% appearing once. It was from 20-30 mg of unsorted bulk tissue that RNA and DNA were co-extracted. Sequenced material: liver tumor tissue from sampling region 2. As to subset: tumor region T2, inferior pole. These receptors were obtained from a woman aged 60-75 years with primary liver carcinoma and hepatitis B virus infection.

The chain has TRBV7-8 and TRBJ2-3, with D perhaps TRBD2 (6 bases). This CDR3 contains 16 residues. V was shortened by 4 bases and J by 2 bases, with 16 bases between the two germline ends. Per germline, CDR1 SGHVS and CDR2 FQNEAQ. In DNA, the CDR3 is TGTGCCAGCAGCTCCCTGGCGGGAATGAACACAGATACGCAGTATTTT. It specifies CASSSLAGMNTDTQYF. Together with reference TRBV7-8 and TRBJ2-3, the CDR3 gives the full variable domain: GAGVSQSPRYKVAKRGQDVALRCDPISGHVSLFWYQQALGQGPEFLTYFQNEAQLDKSGLPSDRFFAERPEGSVSTLKIQRTQQEDSAVYLCASSSLAGMNTDTQYFGPGTRLTVL.

For this clonotype: A clone one base away is much larger, so this may be a read error. The V gene is TRBV7-8, the J gene TRBJ2-1; D is possibly TRBD1 (5 bases). This CDR3 contains 14 residues. Germline lookup yields CDR1 SGHVS and CDR2 FQNEAQ. The CDR3 nucleotides read TGTGCCGGCAGCTTAGAGCAGGGCTACAATGAGCAGTTCTTC. This translates into CAGSLEQGYNEQFF.

This clonotype showed up just once. Just one base apart from a much larger clone, this may be a read error. V gene TRBV5-4 combines with J gene TRBJ2-7; D is perhaps TRBD1 (6 bases). Germline loops: CDR1 SGHNT, CDR2 YYREEE (reference sequence). V gave up 7 bases and J gave up 0 bases, with 17 bases separating them. The CDR3 has 15 residues. DNA for the CDR3: TGTGCCAGCGGACAGAGAGGGGTTCCCTCCTACGAGCAGTACTTC. Amino acid sequence: CASGQRGVPSYEQYF.

As to this clonotype: At one of its ends the junction is not consistent with the germline gene, which may arise from a read error. The rearrangement uses TRBV6-6 and TRBJ2-7; D not certain. Germline V gives CDR1 MNHNY, CDR2 SVGAGI (reference sequence). The CDR3 consists of 13 residues. The CDR3 DNA reads TGTGCTACCAGTTACTCGAAGGGATCCGAGCAGTATTTC. This gives the protein CATSYSKGSEQYF.

Concerning this clonotype: Mismatch with germline at one junction end may stem from a read error. CDR3: CASSLGSGNYSYTF. For the CDR3, the DNA is TGTGCCAGCAGCTTAGGTTCGGGGAACTATAGCTACACCTTC. V gene TRBV7-9 combines with J gene TRBJ1-2; no firm D call. Germline CDR1 SEHNR, CDR2 FQNEAQ (reference sequence). This CDR3 comprises 14 residues.

With regard to this clonotype: One end of the junction varies from germline; a read error may be responsible. The chain joins TRBV4-1 to TRBJ2-1; D remains ambiguous. Germline loops: CDR1 MGHRA, CDR2 YSYEKL. The CDR3 runs to 14 residues. CDR3 nucleotides: TGCTCCAGCAGTCCTCGACTTGCGAACAATGAGCAGTTCTTC. It codes for CSSSPRLANNEQFF.

Only one count was recorded for this clonotype. Possible read error: a much larger clone is one base away. This rearrangement joins TRBV28 to TRBJ2-7, with D possibly being TRBD2 (5 bases). V was trimmed by 1 base and J by 8 bases, leaving 12 bases between them. This CDR3 region has 13 residues. Germline V gene data show CDR1 as MDHEN and CDR2 as SYDVKM. The CDR3: CASSLFSAHKQYF. DNA for the CDR3: TGTGCCAGCAGTTTATTTAGCGCCCACAAGCAGTACTTC.

The V call is TRBV6-5, the J call TRBJ2-1; D is perhaps TRBD2 (5 bases). The CDR3 runs to 14 residues. V gave up 10 bases and J gave up 10 bases, with 23 bases separating them. Germline CDR1 and CDR2: MNHEY and SVGAGI. The CDR3 sequence: CANTPPTGGLEQFF. The CDR3 bases are TGTGCCAACACCCCCCCGACTGGAGGACTCGAGCAGTTCTTC.

With respect to this clonotype: With a much larger clone just one base away, this may be a read error. V is TRBV4-1 and J is TRBJ1-2, with D possibly TRBD1 on 5 matching bases. Germline V lookup: CDR1 MGHRA, CDR2 YSYEKL. The CDR3 is 15 amino acids. The ends were cut back, 0 bases at V and 4 bases at J, with 12 bases in the middle. CDR3 sequence (DNA): TGCGCCAGCAGCCAAGATGAGGGGTTCCCCTATGGCTACACCTTC. Translated, it gives CASSQDEGFPYGYTF.

Turning to this clonotype: Its ends do not fully match the called genes, so a read error is possible. This chain links TRBV28 with TRBJ2-4; 7 bases are a match to TRBD1. Germline V gives CDR1 MDHEN, CDR2 SYDVKM. This CDR3 is built from 14 residues. CDR3 sequence (DNA): TGTACCAGCAGACCAGGGGGAGCCGGAAACATTCAGTACTTC. The encoded protein is CTSRPGGAGNIQYF.

On this clonotype itself: A read error may produce the germline difference seen at one junction end. This chain joins TRBV12-5 and TRBJ2-1, with D maybe TRBD2 (6 bases). This CDR3 has 14 residues. Germline lookup yields CDR1 LGHNT and CDR2 FRNRAP. The CDR3 nucleotides read TGTACTAGTGGCGGCGGGGTGATAGACAATGAGCAGTTCTTC. Translated: CTSGGGVIDNEQFF.

The chain recombines TRBV7-9 with TRBJ2-1; 7 positions agree with TRBD2. The CDR3 consists of 15 residues. V lost 7 bases and J lost 5; bases outside the gene matches: 11. Per the germline V gene, CDR1 is SEHNR and CDR2 is FQNEAQ (reference sequence). CDR3 region: CASNRGGRCHNEQFF. CDR3 nucleotides: TGTGCCAGCAATCGCGGCGGGAGATGCCACAATGAGCAGTTCTTC. The variable domain in full, completed from reference TRBV7-9 and TRBJ2-1, reads DTGVSQNPRHKITKRGQNVTFRCDPISEHNRLYWYRQTLGQGPEFLTYFQNEAQLEKSRLLSDRFSAERPKGSFSTLEIQRTEQGDSAMYLCASNRGGRCHNEQFFGPGTRLTVL.

Concerning this clonotype itself: Given a much more abundant clone one base away, this may be a read error. The chain's CDR3 is CASSARQAEAFF. The CDR3 region has the DNA TGTGCCAGCAGTGCCAGACAGGCTGAAGCTTTCTTT. The chain recombines TRBV25-1 with TRBJ1-1; maybe TRBD1 (6 bases). CDR3 length: 12 residues. The V end was cut by 4 bases, the J end by 6 bases, with 9 bases between. Germline values: CDR1 MGHDK, CDR2 SYGVNS.

With respect to this clonotype: This may come from a read error, since a much larger clone is one base off. V is TRBV5-6 and J is TRBJ1-3; D is possibly TRBD1 (6 bases). CDR1 SGHDT and CDR2 YYEEEE come from the germline V gene. The CDR3 has 13 residues. Trimming took off 0 bases at V and 15 bases at J, with 16 bases between the two ends. The CDR3 protein is CASSLVRDKVPYF. The CDR3, as DNA: TGTGCCAGCAGCTTGGTTCGGGACAAGGTCCCATATTTT.

Concerning this clonotype itself: Since a much larger clone is just one base distant, this may be a read error. The CDR3 region is CASRVRARQSQHF. DNA for the CDR3: TGTGCCAGCAGGGTGAGGGCACGGCAGTCCCAGCATTTT. The chain employs TRBV28 and TRBJ1-5; D is uncertain. The ends were cut back, 6 bases at V and 11 bases at J, with 17 bases in the middle. Germline V gene sequence: CDR1 MDHEN, CDR2 SYDVKM. This CDR3 has 13 amino acids.

As to this clonotype: One end of the junction fails to match germline, which may point to a read error. V usage is TRBV11-2 and J usage is TRBJ2-3; the match to TRBD2 covers 7 bases. CDR3 length: 15 amino acids. CDR1 is SGHAT, CDR2 FQNNGV, per germline. The CDR3 DNA follows: TGTGCCAGTAGACCCTCTGCGACTAGCACAGATACGCACTATTTT. This codes for CASRPSATSTDTHYF.

On this clonotype: The CDR3 carries no conserved terminal phenylalanine or tryptophan, so it likely arises from a read error. No DNA is shown, since the ends of the CDR3 on it are uncertain; the CDR3 is the one TCRdb lists. The V and J genes are TRBV11-2 and TRBJ2-1; TRBD2, the table's D call, was not compared with the DNA. From germline, CDR1 is SGHAT and CDR2 FQNNGV. With termini counted, the CDR3 has 13 amino acids. CDR3 amino acids: CASGWTSGGEQFS.

About this clonotype itself: The conserved final phenylalanine or tryptophan is absent from the CDR3, which likely points to a read error. V usage is TRBV11-1 and J usage is TRBJ2-5; 8 nucleotides agree with TRBD2. CDR1 SGHAT and CDR2 FQDESV come from the germline V gene (reference sequence). The CDR3 totals 14 residues. Losses at the gene ends were 5 bases for V and 7 bases for J; bases not matched to a gene: 9. CDR3 coding DNA: TGTGCCAGCAGCGAACCGGGGGCGGGAGGGACCCAGTACCTC. Translation gives CASSEPGAGGTQYL.

In the case of this clonotype: The junction does not match germline at one end; this may be a read error. This chain uses TRBV6-5 with TRBJ1-4; the D is unclear. Germline lookup yields CDR1 MNHEY and CDR2 SVGAGI. CDR3 length: 14 amino acids. Written as DNA, the CDR3 is TGTGCCATCAGTTACAAGGGCGGGCGTGAAAAACTGTTTTTT. This translates into CAISYKGGREKLFF.

Remarks on this clonotype: A clone one base away is much larger, so this may be a read error. This chain links TRBV5-1 with TRBJ1-4, with a weak D call TRBD1 (5 bases). CDR1 is SGHRS and CDR2 is YFSETQ in the germline V gene. The CDR3 loop spans 15 amino acids. CDR3 amino acids: CPSSPQGATNEKLFF. CDR3 DNA sequence: TGCCCCAGCAGCCCCCAGGGAGCAACTAATGAAAAACTGTTTTTT.

Worth noting for this clonotype: Germline and junction disagree at one end, which may indicate a read error. The chain combines TRBV11-2 with TRBJ2-2; a possible D gene is TRBD2 (5 bases). CDR3 length: 18 residues. CDR1 and CDR2 from the germline V gene are SGHAT and FQNNGV. CDR3 loop: CASSRGSSYIANTGELFF. For the CDR3, the DNA is TGTGCCAGCAGCCGAGGGAGCTCTTATATCGCGAACACCGGGGAGCTATTTTTT.

A note on this clonotype: This may come from a read error, since a much larger clone is one base off. The rearrangement uses TRBV7-8 and TRBJ1-2; no firm D call. CDR1 is SGHVS, CDR2 FQNEAQ, per germline. Trimming took off 1 base at V and 8 bases at J, with 14 bases between the two ends. The CDR3 runs to 14 residues. The CDR3 region has the DNA TGTGCCAGCAGCTTAGAGGACTCCCCATGGGGCTACACCTTC. Amino acids: CASSLEDSPWGYTF.

For this clonotype: A much larger clone is a single base away; this may be a read error. The chain combines TRBV24-1 with TRBJ2-1; D uncertain. CDR3 size: 16 residues. The V gene's germline CDR1 is KGHDR and CDR2 SFDVKD. The CDR3 coding sequence is TGTGCCACCAGTGATTTCGGCAGAAGTTCCTACAATGAGCAGTTATTC. Its protein is CATSDFGRSSYNEQLF.

Concerning this clonotype itself: No conserved phenylalanine or tryptophan ends this CDR3, so it is likely a read error. The chain uses TRBV11-2 and TRBJ2-1; 11 positions match TRBD2. Germline V gene sequence: CDR1 SGHAT, CDR2 FQNNGV. This CDR3 contains 17 residues. V shed 1 base and J 10 bases; nucleotides not matched to a gene: 12. The CDR3 sequence is CASSLGLVAGGPKEQFL. The CDR3 DNA is TGTGCCAGCAGCTTAGGTCTGGTAGCGGGAGGGCCTAAAGAGCAGTTCTTA.

To note about this clonotype: This could be a read error, since a much larger clone is one nucleotide away. The V and J genes are TRBV28 and TRBJ2-3; 8 positions agree with TRBD1. The CDR3 is made up of 15 amino acids. Germline values: CDR1 MDHEN, CDR2 SYDVKM. The V segment lost 10 bases and the J segment 1 base; nucleotides outside the gene matches: 10. The CDR3 protein is CANTPPTGGTDTQYF. The CDR3 nucleotides read TGTGCCAACACCCCTCCGACAGGGGGCACAGATACGCAGTATTTT.

CDR3 loop: CSAGDRILTDTQYF. DNA for the CDR3: TGCAGTGCTGGGGACAGGATCCTCACAGATACGCAGTATTTT. The chain uses TRBV29-1 and TRBJ2-3, with 8 bases aligning to TRBD1. The CDR3 consists of 14 residues. Germline CDR1 SQVTM, CDR2 ANQGSEA.